This T cell receptor (beta chain) was captured by sequencing in a study of blood T cell repertoires in COVID-19. About the research overall: PBMCs, B-cell-depleted T cells, or T cells were the source of the cDNA or gDNA that made up the material.

In the original workflow: Amplification of reference gene primers was used by the study to estimate nucleated cell counts. Profiled with immunoSEQ multiplex PCR; TCRdb holds only in-frame clones, not every one. V, J and clone size were drawn from that table, and D and trimming were deduced from the DNA. Here the sample spans fewer than 150,000 clones, 80% to 90% being singletons. The CDR3 has 14 residues. After removal of 7 bases from V and 4 bases from J, the junction contained 4 bases not matched to a gene. Germline assignment: CDR1 MNHEY and CDR2 SVGAGI. This TCR was sampled from a woman of 80 years or more with acute or convalescent COVID-19. V is TRBV6-5 and J is TRBJ1-4, with 9 bases lining up with TRBD1. The source material was peripheral blood. In DNA form, the CDR3 reads TGTGCCAGCAAGGCGGGACAGGGTAATGAAAAACTGTTTTTT. It is translated as CASKAGQGNEKLFF.